The clone carrying this T cell receptor beta chain occurred many times. V shed 3 bases and J shed 2 bases, with 10 bases lying between them. Germline CDR1 and CDR2: SGHAT and FQNNGV. The CDR3 runs to 15 residues. A library of TCRbeta sequences, prepared with unique molecular identifiers, was generated. Using its own MiXCR run on the PCR reads, TCRdb lists one record per CDR3 protein. The sample lists almost 500,000 distinct CDR3 sequences; 9.5% to 15% were seen once. This specimen comes from a study of T-cell reconstitution after alpha-beta-depleted transplantation in children. The chain recombines TRBV11-2 with TRBJ2-2, with D perhaps assigned TRBD1 or TRBD2 (5 bases each). The sequence was obtained from a human donor who donated a stem cell graft to a child with combined immunodeficiency. The sample here was PBMCs from the stem cell graft donor, taken from the stem cell graft. The CDR3 protein is CASSFGTPNTGELFF. The DNA for the CDR3 is TGTGCCAGCAGCTTCGGGACCCCTAACACCGGGGAGCTGTTTTTT.